The rows below give T cell receptor beta chains drawn from one sample of a study of post-analysis software for immune sequencing data. TCRdb re-derived calls from the PCR reads in MiXCR, one entry per CDR3 protein. Altogether about 500,000 distinct CDR3 sequences are present, approximately 46% being singletons, with the ten largest covering over 10%. The sequenced material came from blood. These receptors came from a girl between 5 and 17 years old with multiple sclerosis. The CDR3 runs from the conserved cysteine through the conserved F or W. The D gene is left open where the match is weak.

NA | NA | TRBV20-1 | CSARDLGGQTYEQYF
TRBJ2-7 | TRBD1 | TRBV12-3/TRBV12-4 | CASSTGVTYEQYF
TRBJ2-3 | NA | TRBV3-1 | CASSLPRITDTQYF
TRBJ2-5 | TRBD2 | TRBV6-6 | CASSPQAAGGVETQYF
TRBJ2-1 | NA | TRBV9 | CASSPQGTPTNEQFF
TRBJ1-6 | TRBD1 | TRBV4-3 | CASSPLTGHYNSPLHF
TRBJ2-1 | NA | TRBV10-3 | CAISESFEQFF
TRBJ2-7 | TRBD1 | TRBV20-1 | CSASISRGPESPYEQYF
TRBJ2-3 | TRBD1 | TRBV4-1 | CASSQEQGVDTQYF
TRBJ2-3 | NA | TRBV3-1 | CASSRGRLPDTQYF
TRBJ2-1 | TRBD2 | TRBV20-1 | CSAMGLAVYNEQFF
TRBJ2-7 | TRBD2 | TRBV20-1 | CSTSPETSGNEQYF
TRBJ2-1 | NA | TRBV7-6 | CASSPGLAGSDEQFF
TRBJ2-3 | TRBD2 | TRBV18 | CASSRRASGSPASTDTQYF
TRBJ2-3 | TRBD2 | TRBV5-1 | CASSLSRLAGNTDTQYF
TRBJ2-7 | TRBD2 | TRBV6-2/TRBV6-3 | CASRRLAGSYEQYF
TRBJ2-1 | NA | TRBV5-1 | CASRLELEHSNEQFF
TRBJ2-1 | TRBD2 | TRBV9 | CASSVSGSGYNEQFF
TRBJ2-1 | NA | TRBV19 | CASSDTGPLKQFF
TRBJ1-2 | NA | TRBV29-1 | CSDTTANYGYTF
TRBJ2-5 | NA | TRBV24-1 | CATRGTDPTETQYF
TRBJ1-5 | TRBD1 | TRBV20-1 | CSARDNRDRGRQPQHF
TRBJ1-1 | NA | TRBV20-1 | CSALGGRQNTEAFF
TRBJ2-3 | NA | TRBV12-3/TRBV12-4 | CASSPPRAGTDTQYF
TRBJ2-4 | TRBD1 | TRBV2 | CASSETGGEGKNIQYF
TRBJ1-1 | TRBD1 | TRBV15 | CATSRGQGRTAEAFF
TRBJ2-5 | NA | TRBV6-6 | CASRLLLTETQETQYF
TRBJ2-1 | TRBD2 | TRBV7-8 | CASSFLAGGYGTREQFF
TRBJ1-4 | NA | TRBV12-3/TRBV12-4 | CASSSSGTGNEKLFF